This TCR beta chain was recovered during a study of blood T cells in healthy people across ages (dated by TCRdb to the mid-2010s). With respect to the entire study: In model experiments, roughly one uniquely barcoded TCR beta cDNA molecule per two T cells was captured by template switching. The study measured age-related changes in TCR beta repertoire diversity using deep sequencing normalized with unique cDNA molecular identifiers. Four age groups were formed from the donors: young (average roughly 15 years), middle-aged (approximately 40), aged (roughly 56) and long-lived (roughly 88). Using the same blood draw, the study looked at two additional independent replicas of 1 million unique cDNA reads for two donors, one aged 18 to 30 and the other aged 80 or older. Findings and caveats that apply to the study as a whole: The long-lived group showed more naive CD4+ T cells, fewer expanded clones and increased TCR diversity than the aged group, suggesting age selection. Observed TCR beta diversity correlated strongly with the percentage of naive T cells measured by flow cytometry. The CMV infection status of donors was not known, potentially confounding age-related changes in expanded clonotypes. Estimates of total diversity from one million sequenced T cells were regarded as lower bounds and underestimates. Observed TCR beta diversity per million T cells fell roughly linearly with age, and a significant reduction was already apparent by age about 36. Because profiling used bulk unsorted PBMCs, naive and antigen-experienced compartments could not be compared conclusively.

The donors were a few dozen Caucasian individuals from Russia, aged roughly 6 to 100 years, who were systemically healthy. Each donor gave ten milliliters of peripheral blood, drawn into EDTA-treated Vacutainer tubes. Ficoll-Paque density-gradient centrifugation was used to isolate PBMCs, with at least 7 million per sample. Trizol reagent was used to extract total RNA from PBMCs, with at least 5 micrograms per sample. For every donor, flow cytometry on a PBMC aliquot measured the percentage of naive CD45RAhigh/CD27high T cells. Library preparation was by 5' RACE. Sequencing used an Illumina HiSeq 2500. The second PCR ran for about 6 to 12 cycles and used a J-beta primer mix along with a sample-barcoded 5' primer. A unique molecular identifier was introduced onto each TCR beta cDNA molecule by a template-switch 5' adaptor carrying 12 random nucleotides. Each sample yielded at least 2.5 million CDR3-containing paired-end reads. First-strand cDNA synthesis was performed from all RNA using the Mint cDNA synthesis kit, with priming by a TRBC-specific oligonucleotide. After uracil-DNA glycosylase treatment, a first 18-cycle PCR used universal primers M1SS and BC2_uni_R on all cDNA. The study's processing was this. Normalization of each sample was performed by random selection of 1 million high-quality reads, each carrying a distinct molecular identifier. Reads with shared molecular identifiers were discarded instead of being binned into consensus sequences. MiTCR, set to a Q25 quality threshold and the strictest error-elimination algorithm, was used for CDR3 identification, clonotype clustering and error correction. A nonparametric unseen species model with Euler transformation was used to estimate a lower bound on total TCR beta diversity. Through fastp at Q25 and MiXCR, TCRdb rebuilt clones from the public reads, retaining in-frame beta chains. Every distinct CDR3 protein forms one entry, paired with its most common genes and DNA. What appears here as the V and J calls and clone size reflects TCRdb's work, not the paper's. The sample table lists about 560,000 distinct CDR3 sequences, 25% to 35% of them with a count of one. The ten largest clones take up approximately 4% of the sample.

About this clonotype itself: Its specific antigen is unknown. The record has no base qualities; no much larger clone is one base away.

These sequences were also reported in another study, on T cells of mothers and their children. As that second paper reports: Donors were nine systemically healthy Caucasian individuals: three mothers and their six children. cDNA synthesis consumed the entire amount of extracted RNA, loaded at about 1.6 ug RNA in each 15 ul reaction. Sample barcodes and 2-4 random nucleotides were added via the M1S primer in the second PCR. Each mother yielded over 9 million TCR beta CDR3 reads and each child about 3 million reads. TCR recombination output is similarly shaped by thymic selection in related and unrelated pairs, with a minor effect exerted by inherited differences. Normalized repertoire overlap was always found to be slightly, but never significantly, higher in related mother-child pairs than in unrelated mother-child pairs. Persistent microchimeric T cell clones were not detected, at a sensitivity of approximately 100 clones per million clonotypes. Deep NGS was used in the study to compare the TCR beta repertoires of mothers and children and to look for features that separate related mother-child pairs from unrelated individuals. Mothers averaged 40 +/- 4 years of age and children averaged about 12 +/- 4 years. After adapter ligation was performed with NEBNext reagents, the libraries were sequenced on an Illumina HiSeq 2000 with 100+100 nt paired-end reads. Mother and child libraries were prepared a month apart and sequenced in separate runs to prevent cross-contamination. Between about 500,000 and 2,100,000 distinct TCR beta clonotypes were identified per donor. Naive TCR beta clonotypes were estimated from low-frequency clonotypes matched to each donor's FACS-determined naive share, without sorting.

Specimen: blood. This TCR was recovered from a boy between 2 and 10 years old in good health.

The DNA reads as follows: TGTGCCAGCAGCAAAGAGGGGTATGGCTACACCTTC. The encoded protein is CASSKEGYGYTF. The receptor chain draws on TRBV11-2 and TRBJ1-2; the D gene is perhaps TRBD1, on 5 matching bases. The CDR3 contains 12 residues, cysteine and phenylalanine counted. The kept DNA is CDR3 alone, 36 bases in frame from the first base. The junction shows trimming of 5 bases on V and 5 bases on J, plus 9 bases between the germline ends. As encoded in the germline V gene, CDR1 is SGHAT while CDR2 is FQNNGV.